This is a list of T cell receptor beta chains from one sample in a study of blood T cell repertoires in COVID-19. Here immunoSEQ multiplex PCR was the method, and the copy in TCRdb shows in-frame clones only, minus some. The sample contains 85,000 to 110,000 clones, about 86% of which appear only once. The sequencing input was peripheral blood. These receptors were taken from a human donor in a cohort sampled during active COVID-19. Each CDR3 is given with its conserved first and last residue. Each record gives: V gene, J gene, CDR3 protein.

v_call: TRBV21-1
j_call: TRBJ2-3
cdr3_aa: CASSKATDSGYTDTQYF

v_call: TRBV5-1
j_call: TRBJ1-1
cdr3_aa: CASSLQPGNTEAFF

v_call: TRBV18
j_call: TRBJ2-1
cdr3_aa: CASSPRGPSDEQFF

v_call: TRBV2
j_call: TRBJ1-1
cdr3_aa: CASSEREGMAAEAFF

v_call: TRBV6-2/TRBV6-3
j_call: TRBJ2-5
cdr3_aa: CASSFTGGPGETQYF

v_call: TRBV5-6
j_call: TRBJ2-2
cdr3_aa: CASSLLQANTGELFF

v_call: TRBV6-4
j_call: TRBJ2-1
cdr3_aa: CASSDSSAGGPYNEQFF

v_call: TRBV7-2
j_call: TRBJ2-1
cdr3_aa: CASSLVAGSGNEQFF

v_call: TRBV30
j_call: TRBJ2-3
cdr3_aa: CAWSVSLAGGLTDTQYF

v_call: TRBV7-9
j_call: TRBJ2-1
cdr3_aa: CASSLDRTSSYNEQFF

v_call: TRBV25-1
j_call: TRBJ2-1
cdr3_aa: CASKFGAVNNEQFF

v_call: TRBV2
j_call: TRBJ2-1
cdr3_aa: CASRADRNTYNEQFF

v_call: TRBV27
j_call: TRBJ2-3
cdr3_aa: CASSFGLAEYTQYF

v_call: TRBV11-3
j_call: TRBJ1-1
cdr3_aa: CASQEGRNTEAFF

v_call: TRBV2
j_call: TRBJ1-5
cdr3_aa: CASSSGTVNQPQHF

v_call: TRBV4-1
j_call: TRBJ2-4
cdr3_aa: CASSPHSGEAKNIQYF

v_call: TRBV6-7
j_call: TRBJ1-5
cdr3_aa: CASQGTTFPRKPQHF

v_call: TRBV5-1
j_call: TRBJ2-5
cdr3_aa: CASSFGPQGFQETQYF

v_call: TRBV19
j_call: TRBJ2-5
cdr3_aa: CASSIAGGQETQYF

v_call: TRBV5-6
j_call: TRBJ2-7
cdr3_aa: CASSPSLSGGHYEQYF

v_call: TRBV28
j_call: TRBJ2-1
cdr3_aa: CASSRNTGNNEQFF

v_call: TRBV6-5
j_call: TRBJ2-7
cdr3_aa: CASNRPSGKAYEQYF

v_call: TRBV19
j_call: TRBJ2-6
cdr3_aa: CASSTLDPGQASGANVLTF

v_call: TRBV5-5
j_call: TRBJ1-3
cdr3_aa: CASYPFTGGNTIYF

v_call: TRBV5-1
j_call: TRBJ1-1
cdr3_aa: CASSFEDRLNTEAFF

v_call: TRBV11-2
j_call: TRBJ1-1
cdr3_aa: CASSKRQTMNTEAFF

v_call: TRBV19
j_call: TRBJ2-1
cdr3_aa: CASRDVGVNNEQFF

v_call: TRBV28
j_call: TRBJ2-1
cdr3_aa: CASSLGEPGGDKQFF

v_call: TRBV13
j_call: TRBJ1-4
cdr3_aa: CASSFLGHLFSATNEKLFF

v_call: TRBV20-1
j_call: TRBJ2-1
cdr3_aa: CSASWGRLAGTYNEQFF

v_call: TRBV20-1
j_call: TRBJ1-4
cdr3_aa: CSASKSGNEKLFF

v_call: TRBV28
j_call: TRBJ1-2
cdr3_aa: CASNGGWSGYTF

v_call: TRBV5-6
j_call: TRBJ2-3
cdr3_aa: CASSLLARSTDTQYF

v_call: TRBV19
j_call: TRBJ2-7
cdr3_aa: CASSILAGGSYEQYF

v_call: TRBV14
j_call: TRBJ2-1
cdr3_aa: CASSLLRLAGDAYNEQFF

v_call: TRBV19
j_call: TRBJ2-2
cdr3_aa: CASAGVHTGELFF

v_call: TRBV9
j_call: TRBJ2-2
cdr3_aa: CASSVGVATTGELFF

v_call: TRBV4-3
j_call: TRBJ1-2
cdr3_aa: CASSSRTGTGILNYGYTF

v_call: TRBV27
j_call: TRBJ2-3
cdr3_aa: CASRRGQGSDTQYF

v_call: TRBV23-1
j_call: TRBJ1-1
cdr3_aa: CASSQPPGQVNTEAFF

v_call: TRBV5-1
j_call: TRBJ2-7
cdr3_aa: CASSLGRLAVSYEQYF

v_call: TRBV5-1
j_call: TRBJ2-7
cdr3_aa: CASSLAGQSYEQYF

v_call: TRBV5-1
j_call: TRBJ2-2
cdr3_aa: CASRFDTGELFF

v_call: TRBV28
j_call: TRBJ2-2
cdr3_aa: CASSFTRQGNTGELFF

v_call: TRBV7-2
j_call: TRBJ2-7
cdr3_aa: CASSLVLWRGENEQYF

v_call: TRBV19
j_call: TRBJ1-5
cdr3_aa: CASSSQSNQPQHF

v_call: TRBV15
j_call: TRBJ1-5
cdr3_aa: CATSHQGGVGNQPQHF

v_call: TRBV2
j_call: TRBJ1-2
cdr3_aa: CASSGQGLDGYTF

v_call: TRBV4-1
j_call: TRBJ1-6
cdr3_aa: CASSQIHQGSPLHF

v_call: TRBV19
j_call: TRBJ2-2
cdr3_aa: CASSKHIGLFF

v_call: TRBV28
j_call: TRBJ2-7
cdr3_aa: CASSFQGLAGRPYEQYF

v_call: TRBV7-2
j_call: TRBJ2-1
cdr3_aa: CASSLILVPDEQFF

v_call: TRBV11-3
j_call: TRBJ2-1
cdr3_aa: CASSLTSGSSNEQFF

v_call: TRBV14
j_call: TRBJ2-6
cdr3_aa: CASSFSRGHGANVLTF

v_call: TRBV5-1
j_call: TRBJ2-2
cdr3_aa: CASSQAGGPAGELFF